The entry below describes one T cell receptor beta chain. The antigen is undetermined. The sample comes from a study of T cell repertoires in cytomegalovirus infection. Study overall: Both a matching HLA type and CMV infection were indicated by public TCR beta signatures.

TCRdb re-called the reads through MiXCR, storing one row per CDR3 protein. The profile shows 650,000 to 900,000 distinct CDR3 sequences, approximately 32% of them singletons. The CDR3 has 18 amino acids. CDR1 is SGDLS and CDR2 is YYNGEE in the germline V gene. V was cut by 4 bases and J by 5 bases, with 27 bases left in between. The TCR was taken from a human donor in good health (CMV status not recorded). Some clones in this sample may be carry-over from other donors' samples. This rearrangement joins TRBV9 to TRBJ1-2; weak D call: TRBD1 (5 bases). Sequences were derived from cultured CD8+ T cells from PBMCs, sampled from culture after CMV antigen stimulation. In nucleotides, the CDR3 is TGTGCCAGCAGCCCCCACCTCAGGGAACCAACTCCCCCATATGGCTACACCTTC. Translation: CASSPHLREPTPPYGYTF. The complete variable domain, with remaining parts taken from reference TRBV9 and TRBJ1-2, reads DSGVTQTPKHLITATGQRVTLRCSPRSGDLSVYWYQQSLDQGLQFLIQYYNGEERAKGNILERFSAQQFPDLHSELNLSSLELGDSALYFCASSPHLREPTPPYGYTFGSGTRLTVV.